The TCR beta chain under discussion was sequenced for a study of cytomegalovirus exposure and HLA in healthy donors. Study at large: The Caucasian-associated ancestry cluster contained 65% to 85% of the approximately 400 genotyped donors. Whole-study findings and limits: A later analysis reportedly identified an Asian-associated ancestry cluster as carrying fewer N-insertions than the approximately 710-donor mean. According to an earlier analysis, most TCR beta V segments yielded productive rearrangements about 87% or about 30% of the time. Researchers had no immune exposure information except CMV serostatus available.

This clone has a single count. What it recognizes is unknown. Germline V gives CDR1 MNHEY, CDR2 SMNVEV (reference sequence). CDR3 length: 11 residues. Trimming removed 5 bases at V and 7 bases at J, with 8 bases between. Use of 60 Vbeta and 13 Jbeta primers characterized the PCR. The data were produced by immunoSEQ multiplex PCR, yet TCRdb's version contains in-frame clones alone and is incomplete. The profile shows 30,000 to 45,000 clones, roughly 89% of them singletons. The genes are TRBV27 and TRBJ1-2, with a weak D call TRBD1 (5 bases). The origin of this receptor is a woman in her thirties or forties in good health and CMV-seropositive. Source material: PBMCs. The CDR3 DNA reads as TGTGCCAGCAGTCAGGGCGGTGGCTACACCTTC. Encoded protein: CASSQGGGYTF.